The rows below give T cell receptor beta chains drawn from one sample of a study of blood T cell repertoires in COVID-19. Clones were read by immunoSEQ multiplex PCR, and TCRdb kept only the in-frame ones, dropping some. The table records about 37,000 clones, roughly 86% of them present only once. What was sequenced was peripheral blood. These receptors came from a human donor in a cohort sampled during active COVID-19. The CDR3 runs from the conserved cysteine through the conserved F or W. The D gene is left open where the match is weak. Size values are once, few and many counts, or a class for expanded clones, and some rows have none.

j_gene,v_gene,len,d_gene,abundance,CDR3nt,CDR3aa
TRBJ2-2,TRBV12-5,13,.,medium-sized,TGTGCTAGTGGTTTACAGGGCACCGGGGAGCTGTTTTTT,CASGLQGTGELFF
TRBJ1-2,TRBV12-3/TRBV12-4,12,.,.,TGTGCCAGCAGTGATGGCTCTTTAGGCTACACCTTC,CASSDGSLGYTF
TRBJ1-6,TRBV30,15,TRBD1,.,TGTGCCTGGAGTGTGACAGGGGCATATAATTCACCCCTCCACTTT,CAWSVTGAYNSPLHF
TRBJ2-3,TRBV19,14,TRBD2,few,TGTGCCAGTAGTCTAGCGGGGGGCCAAGATACGCAGTATTTT,CASSLAGGQDTQYF
TRBJ2-4,TRBV2,12,.,.,TGTGCCAGCAGCAGGGGCAAAAACATTCAGTACTTC,CASSRGKNIQYF
TRBJ1-5,TRBV6-5,15,TRBD1,.,TGTGCCAGCAGTACAGGGGGGTTTTCGAATCAGCCCCAGCATTTT,CASSTGGFSNQPQHF
TRBJ2-1,TRBV23-1,17,TRBD1,.,TGCGCCAGCAGTCAATTCAGAGACAGGGGGCTTGAGAATGAGCAGTTCTTC,CASSQFRDRGLENEQFF
TRBJ2-1,TRBV11-1,14,.,.,TGTGCCAGCAGCTCCCGGGGGAAAGGGAATGAGCAGTTCTTC,CASSSRGKGNEQFF
TRBJ2-7,TRBV27,13,.,.,TGTGCCAGCAGTTTGAATGCGGGCAACGAGCAGTACTTC,CASSLNAGNEQYF
TRBJ1-2,TRBV5-4,14,TRBD1,.,TGTGCCAGCAGCGACCAGGGGGGAGGCTATGGCTACACCTTC,CASSDQGGGYGYTF
TRBJ2-2,TRBV5-1,16,TRBD1,.,TGCGCCAGCAGCTTGAGGGGGACAGGGAACACCGGGGAGCTGTTTTTT,CASSLRGTGNTGELFF
TRBJ1-1,TRBV5-1,15,.,.,TGCGCCAGCAGGATAACAGGGCCATCGAACACTGAAGCTTTCTTT,CASRITGPSNTEAFF
TRBJ1-1,TRBV7-2,15,.,.,TGTGCCAGCAGCTTATTAAGTACGGGATACACTGAAGCTTTCTTT,CASSLLSTGYTEAFF
TRBJ2-7,TRBV7-2,15,.,once,TGTGCCAGCAGCTCCGGGCGGGGCCTCTCCTACGAGCAGTACTTC,CASSSGRGLSYEQYF
TRBJ2-1,TRBV9,15,TRBD2,few,TGTGCCAGCAGCGTTGGAGCGGGAGCCTACAATGAGCAGTTCTTC,CASSVGAGAYNEQFF
TRBJ2-2,TRBV28,16,TRBD2,.,TGTGCCAGCAGTTTATCGACTAGCGGGAGAGCCGGGGAGCTGTTTTTT,CASSLSTSGRAGELFF
TRBJ2-6,TRBV6-5,15,.,.,TGTGCCAGCACTCTGGACTTCTCTGGGGCCAACGTCCTGACTTTC,CASTLDFSGANVLTF
TRBJ2-1,TRBV11-2,16,TRBD2,.,TGTGCCAGCAGCCGAGGAGCGGGGGCGACTTACAATGAGCAGTTCTTC,CASSRGAGATYNEQFF
TRBJ2-5,TRBV4-3,16,TRBD1,.,TGCGCCAGCAGCCAAGGCCCCAACAGGGGATCAGAGACCCAGTACTTC,CASSQGPNRGSETQYF
TRBJ2-7,TRBV7-6,15,TRBD1,.,TGTGCCAGCAGCTTAGAACAGGGGGTTGTCCACGAGCAGTACTTC,CASSLEQGVVHEQYF
TRBJ2-2,TRBV6-5,15,TRBD1,.,TGTGCCAGCAGGAGGGGACAGGGTAACACCGGGGAGCTGTTTTTT,CASRRGQGNTGELFF
TRBJ1-5,TRBV4-3,14,.,.,TGCGCCAGCAGCCAAGACGTCAGTAATAAGCCCCAGCATTTT,CASSQDVSNKPQHF
TRBJ2-1,TRBV6-2/TRBV6-3,15,TRBD1,.,TGTGCCAGCAGTGAGCGGACAGGGTTCCACAATGAGCAGTTCTTC,CASSERTGFHNEQFF
TRBJ1-2,TRBV7-2,16,TRBD1,.,TGTGCCAGCAGCCGCTTAGGGGGCAGGGCGGACTCTGGCTACACCTTC,CASSRLGGRADSGYTF
TRBJ1-6,TRBV6-5,13,TRBD1,.,TGTGCCACCCGAGACAGGGACAATTCACCCCTCCACTTT,CATRDRDNSPLHF
TRBJ1-1,TRBV2,13,.,.,TGTGCCAGCAACAACAGGGAGGGCACTGAAGCTTTCTTT,CASNNREGTEAFF
TRBJ2-2,TRBV7-2,17,TRBD2,.,TGTGCCAGCAGCTTCCCCCTCGGCGGGAGGGGTACCGGGGAGCTGTTTTTT,CASSFPLGGRGTGELFF
TRBJ2-7,TRBV7-9,15,TRBD1,few,TGTGCCAGCAGCTCCCTCGGGGACAGGGGGCTCGAGCAGTACTTC,CASSSLGDRGLEQYF
TRBJ2-7,TRBV11-2,18,.,.,TGTGCCAGCAGCTTAGGGGGTGTACTGACAGAGACCTCCTACGAGCAGTACTTC,CASSLGGVLTETSYEQYF
TRBJ2-7,TRBV5-6,18,TRBD1,.,TGTGCCAGCAGCTTGAGAGGGGCCCGAGACAGGGACGTCTACGAGCAGTACTTC,CASSLRGARDRDVYEQYF
TRBJ1-2,TRBV4-1,16,.,.,TGCGCCAGCAGCCAAGGAGCGGGACTCGGAAACTATGGCTACACCTTC,CASSQGAGLGNYGYTF
TRBJ2-1,TRBV5-6,13,.,.,TGTGCCAGCAGCTTGGCCGGGGTCAGAGGGCAGTTCTTC,CASSLAGVRGQFF
TRBJ2-7,TRBV15,15,TRBD2,.,TGTGCCACCAGCAGAGGACTAGCGGGAGGGATAGAGCAGTACTTC,CATSRGLAGGIEQYF
TRBJ1-3,TRBV9,14,.,.,TGTGCCAGCAGTACGTTAGCGTCCGGAAACACCATATATTTT,CASSTLASGNTIYF
TRBJ2-3,TRBV29-1,14,TRBD1,.,TGCAGCATGCTCGGACAGGGCAGCACAGATACGCAGTATTTT,CSMLGQGSTDTQYF
TRBJ2-1,TRBV7-2,15,TRBD1,.,TGTGCCAGCACATCACGGACAGGATCCTACAATGAGCAGTTCTTC,CASTSRTGSYNEQFF
TRBJ1-1,TRBV7-9,15,.,.,TGTGCCACCGATACCCCGGTCAGGTTGAACACTGAAGCTTTCTTT,CATDTPVRLNTEAFF
TRBJ1-2,TRBV9,13,TRBD1,.,TGTGCCAGCAGCGGACGACAGGGGAAAGGCTACACCTTC,CASSGRQGKGYTF
TRBJ2-2,TRBV30,15,TRBD2,.,TGTGCCTGGAGTTTACATAGCGGGAGGGCCGGGGAGCTGTTTTTT,CAWSLHSGRAGELFF
TRBJ1-2,TRBV28,14,TRBD1,.,TGTGCCAGCAGGGGACAGGGGGTAAACTATGGCTACACCTTC,CASRGQGVNYGYTF
TRBJ1-6,TRBV5-1,16,TRBD1,.,TGCGCCAGCAGCTTGGCCGGGCAGGGGGCAAGTTCACCCCTCCACTTT,CASSLAGQGASSPLHF
TRBJ2-7,TRBV11-1,13,.,once,TGTGCCAGCAGCTACAAGACAGGCTACGAGCAGTACTTC,CASSYKTGYEQYF
TRBJ2-1,TRBV20-1,11,.,.,TGCAGTGCTAGAGGACTCAATGAGCAGTTCTTC,CSARGLNEQFF
TRBJ1-2,TRBV6-2/TRBV6-3,13,.,.,TGTGCCAGCAGTTCACCGGGAGGCGGGGGCTACACCTTC,CASSSPGGGGYTF
TRBJ1-5,TRBV15,15,.,.,TGTGCCACCAGCATGAACAGGGTCCCCAATCAGCCCCAGCATTTT,CATSMNRVPNQPQHF
TRBJ2-7,TRBV4-1,15,TRBD1,.,TGCGCCAGCAGCCAAGCCAGGGGGCGGACCTACGAGCAGTACTTC,CASSQARGRTYEQYF
TRBJ1-6,TRBV18,19,.,.,TGTGCCAGCTCACACCATGGGCCCCCAGGGAAACAGGCTGGATCACCCCTCCACTTT,CASSHHGPPGKQAGSPLHF
TRBJ2-7,TRBV6-2/TRBV6-3,15,TRBD2,.,TGTGCCAGCAGCTCTAGCGGGAGAGTTAGAGGCGAGCAGTACTTC,CASSSSGRVRGEQYF
TRBJ2-1,TRBV7-8,14,.,.,TGTGCCAGCAGCCGCACCCGGAGGAGCGATGAGCAGTTCTTC,CASSRTRRSDEQFF